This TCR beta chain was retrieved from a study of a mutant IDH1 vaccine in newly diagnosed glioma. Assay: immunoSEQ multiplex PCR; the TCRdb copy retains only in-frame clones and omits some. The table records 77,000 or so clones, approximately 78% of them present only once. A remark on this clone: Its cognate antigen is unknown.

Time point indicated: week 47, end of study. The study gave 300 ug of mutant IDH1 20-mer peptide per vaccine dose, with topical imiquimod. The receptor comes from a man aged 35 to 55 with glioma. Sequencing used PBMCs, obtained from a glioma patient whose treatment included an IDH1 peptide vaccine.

The CDR3 sequence is CASSLRVFSGVSYNEQFF. The CDR3 DNA is TGTGCCAGCAGCTTAAGGGTTTTTAGCGGGGTTTCCTACAATGAGCAGTTCTTC. The V and J genes are TRBV7-8 and TRBJ2-1; 8 positions match TRBD2. The germline CDR1 and CDR2 sequences are SGHVS and FQNEAQ. The CDR3 is 18 residues long. The V gene end was trimmed by 2 bases and the J gene end by 1 base; junction bases not matched to a gene: 10.